The clone carrying this TCR beta chain was detected only a few times. Antigen specificity is unknown. This record belongs to a study of cytotoxic CD8 clonotypes in ibrutinib-treated CLL. The study, taken as a whole, reports: Clonality increased with ibrutinib response but returned toward baseline at progression. Stable or contracted on treatment, public clonotypes were also uncommon. Baseline clonality, above age-matched healthy donor levels, tracked circulating CD8+ T-cell counts.

The sequencing depth, 1 in 200,000 to 1 in 1 million T cells, was the target. TCRdb's copy holds only in-frame clones and misses some; the assay was immunoSEQ multiplex PCR. The sample records some 200,000 clones, 60% to 80% being singletons. From germline, CDR1 is MDHEN and CDR2 SYDVKM. V lost 5 bases, J lost 9 bases, and 6 bases stayed unmatched. The length of the CDR3 is 14 residues. The source material was PBMCs, sampled after 12 months of ibrutinib treatment. The genes are TRBV28 and TRBJ2-6, with 8 bases aligning to TRBD1. The sequence was obtained from a human donor with chronic lymphocytic leukemia. The CDR3 sequence: CASSRTGNDNVLTF. The CDR3 DNA reads as TGTGCCAGCAGTCGGACAGGGAATGACAACGTCCTGACTTTC.